This entry lists 26 T cell receptor beta chains sequenced from one sample in a study of cytomegalovirus exposure and HLA in healthy donors. A multiplex PCR was run with 60 Vbeta primers and 13 Jbeta primers. The table came from immunoSEQ multiplex PCR; TCRdb's copy has only in-frame clones and leaves some out. The sample lists about 200,000 clones, about 79% occurring once. Input material: PBMCs. These receptors were collected from a man aged 18 to 30 in good health and CMV-seronegative.

The V gene is TRBV6-1, the J gene TRBJ1-5; TRBD1 agrees at 9 bases. The CDR3 extends over 13 amino acids. From germline, CDR1 is MNHNS and CDR2 SASEGT. V lost 5 bases and J lost 5; bases outside the gene matches: 1. CDR3 DNA: TGTGCCAGCAGTTGGGACAGGGATCAGCCCCAGCATTTT. Its translation: CASSWDRDQPQHF.

The V gene is TRBV7-9, the J gene TRBJ2-3; 9 bases fit TRBD2. This CDR3 contains 17 residues. Germline V CDR1 and CDR2: SEHNR, FQNEAQ (reference sequence). With 5 bases clipped from V and 1 base from J, the junction kept 10 bases outside the gene matches. The CDR3 nucleotides read TGTGCCAGCAGCCACGGGAGGGTAGCGGGGGGCACAGATACGCAGTATTTT. Translation gives CASSHGRVAGGTDTQYF.

CDR3 sequence reads: CASTKDRGRGNEKLFF. The CDR3 DNA is TGTGCCAGTACCAAGGACAGGGGACGTGGTAATGAAAAACTGTTTTTT. This chain uses TRBV19 with TRBJ1-4; 9 nucleotides agree with TRBD1. Germline trimming cut 7 bases from V and 4 bases from J; bases unmatched to any gene: 10. The germline gives CDR1 LNHDA, CDR2 SQIVND (reference sequence). This CDR3 comprises 16 residues.

The V gene is TRBV19, the J gene TRBJ2-7; D might be TRBD1 (6 bases). The CDR3 is made up of 14 amino acids. V was clipped by 3 bases and J by 6 bases, with 15 bases between them. The germline V gene encodes CDR1 LNHDA and CDR2 SQIVND (reference sequence). CDR3 DNA sequence: TGTGCCAGTAGTATGACCCCAAACAGGGTCGAGCAGTACTTC. It specifies CASSMTPNRVEQYF.

The rearrangement joins TRBV5-6 to TRBJ2-1, with TRBD2 matching over 10 bases. Germline V CDR1 and CDR2: SGHDT, YYEEEE. The CDR3 spans 18 residues. V gave up 2 bases and J gave up 0 bases; unmatched junction bases: 8. Here the CDR3 reads CASSFSLAGADSYNEQFF. The CDR3 coding sequence is TGTGCCAGCAGCTTTAGTCTAGCGGGGGCCGACTCCTACAATGAGCAGTTCTTC.

The chain employs TRBV28 and TRBJ1-2; D not resolved. Germline V CDR1 and CDR2: MDHEN, SYDVKM. The CDR3 is 13 residues long. V was shortened by 5 bases and J by 4 bases, with 11 bases between the two germline ends. The chain's CDR3 is CASSIQVTYGYTF. DNA for the CDR3: TGTGCCAGCAGTATTCAGGTTACCTATGGCTACACCTTC.

The rearrangement links TRBV28 to TRBJ1-2; D not resolved. This CDR3 has 18 amino acids. Trimming shortened V by 3 bases and J by 4 bases, and 24 bases separated the two germline ends. Germline V gives CDR1 MDHEN, CDR2 SYDVKM. CDR3 bases: TGTGCCAGCAGTTTCGTCGGTCTCGCGGATCCACTCGGCTATGGCTACACCTTC. Residues: CASSFVGLADPLGYGYTF.

The chain joins TRBV6-6 to TRBJ2-7, with D possibly being TRBD1 (5 bases). V lost 0 bases and J 3 bases, leaving 9 bases between the germline ends. The CDR3 sequence is 14 residues long. Per germline, CDR1 MNHNY and CDR2 SVGAGI (reference sequence). The CDR3 loop reads CASSYSQGGYEQYF. In DNA form, the CDR3 reads TGTGCCAGCAGTTACTCTCAGGGTGGCTACGAGCAGTACTTC.

This clone was detected only a few times. This chain joins TRBV6-6 and TRBJ1-5; tentatively, D is TRBD1 (6 bases). The CDR3 totals 15 residues. The ends were cut back, 0 bases at V and 3 bases at J, with 9 bases in the middle. Germline V lookup: CDR1 MNHNY, CDR2 SVGAGI (reference sequence). CDR3 DNA sequence: TGTGCCAGCAGTTACTCGAGACAGGCCAATCAGCCCCAGCATTTT. This codes for CASSYSRQANQPQHF.

The chain employs TRBV14 and TRBJ2-7; perhaps TRBD2 as D (6 bases). Trimming left V 1 base short and J 5 bases short, with 21 bases between. The CDR3 consists of 17 residues. The germline V gene encodes CDR1 SGHDN and CDR2 FVKESK. Here the CDR3 DNA reads TGTGCCAGCAGCCAAGCATCGGGACTGTTTTCTGAGGACGAGCAGTACTTC. The encoded protein is CASSQASGLFSEDEQYF.

The chain uses TRBV7-9 and TRBJ2-2, with a tentative D call TRBD2 (5 bases). Germline lookup yields CDR1 SEHNR and CDR2 FQNEAQ (reference sequence). This CDR3 region has 13 residues. V lost 5 bases to trimming and J lost 7 bases, with 11 bases between them. The CDR3, as DNA: TGTGCCAGCAGCGTCGAGGGAGTCGGGGAGCTGTTTTTT. Residues: CASSVEGVGELFF.

The V call is TRBV5-1, the J call TRBJ1-2; TRBD1 matches 10 bases. The CDR3 is 17 residues long. Germline V gene sequence: CDR1 SGHRS, CDR2 YFSETQ. Unmatched junction bases numbered 8, after V lost 2 bases and J lost 1 base. Written as DNA, the CDR3 is TGCGCCAGCAGCTTCAGGGACAGGGGAGGGGGTAACTATGGCTACACCTTC. It yields the protein CASSFRDRGGGNYGYTF.

J is TRBJ1-4 and V is TRBV27, with 9 positions matching TRBD1. The trim removed 1 base at V and 0 bases at J, leaving 9 bases unmatched. The CDR3 has 19 residues. Germline CDR1 MNHEY, CDR2 SMNVEV (reference sequence). CDR3 sequence reads: CASSLWGTGLMATNEKLFF. CDR3 sequence (DNA): TGTGCCAGCAGTTTATGGGGGACAGGGTTAATGGCAACTAATGAAAAACTGTTTTTT. The whole variable domain, filled in from reference TRBV27 and TRBJ1-4, reads EAQVTQNPRYLITVTGKKLTVTCSQNMNHEYMSWYRQDPGLGLRQIYYSMNVEVTDKGDVPEGYKVSRKEKRNFPLILESPSPNQTSLYFCASSLWGTGLMATNEKLFFGSGTQLSVL.

The V call is TRBV13, the J call TRBJ2-5, with TRBD2 matching over 11 bases. The CDR3 extends over 16 amino acids. Trimming at V came to 5 bases and at J to 2 bases, leaving 7 bases not matched to a gene. Germline-derived CDR1 and CDR2 are PRHDT and FYEKMQ (reference sequence). The CDR3 region is CASSPIAGGWQETQYF. DNA for the CDR3: TGTGCCAGCAGCCCGATAGCGGGAGGGTGGCAAGAGACCCAGTACTTC.

There are a few counts of this clone. The chain uses TRBV30 and TRBJ1-3; perhaps TRBD1 as D (5 bases). The CDR3 is made up of 17 amino acids. V lost 8 bases, J lost 0 bases, and 23 bases lay in between. CDR1 and CDR2 from the germline V gene are GTSNPN and SVGIG (reference sequence). CDR3 loop: CARMTGGRGLSGNTIYF. CDR3 in DNA: TGTGCCCGAATGACCGGGGGAAGGGGACTCTCTGGAAACACCATATATTTT.

The V gene is TRBV5-6, the J gene TRBJ2-7, with 9 bases lining up with TRBD2. The CDR3 runs 16 residues. Trimming cost V 0 bases and J 1 base; bases outside gene matches: 5. The V gene's germline CDR1 is SGHDT and CDR2 YYEEEE. For the CDR3, the DNA is TGTGCCAGCAGCTTGGTCGTAGCGGGGGAGTCCTACGAGCAGTACTTC. Amino acids: CASSLVVAGESYEQYF.

CDR3 in DNA: TGCGCCAGCAGCTTGACAGGGACGGTGAGCACAGATACGCAGTATTTT. Its protein is CASSLTGTVSTDTQYF. This sequence joins TRBV5-1 and TRBJ2-3, with D tentatively TRBD1 (6 bases). Germline lookup yields CDR1 SGHRS and CDR2 YFSETQ. This CDR3 has 16 residues. The V end was cut by 1 base, the J end by 0 bases, with 12 bases between.

The chain recombines TRBV7-3 with TRBJ2-4, with 13 bases identical to TRBD2. The CDR3 spans 17 residues. Losses at the gene ends were 5 bases for V and 8 bases for J; bases not matched to a gene: 12. The germline CDR1 and CDR2 sequences are SGHTA and FQGTGA. CDR3 sequence: CASSTGLAGAGRDIQYF. The CDR3 nucleotides are TGTGCCAGCAGCACCGGACTAGCGGGAGCCGGGAGAGACATTCAGTACTTC.

The chain couples TRBV18 to TRBJ2-3; tentatively, D is TRBD1 (6 bases). CDR1 and CDR2 (germline): KGHSH, LQKENI. Trimming took off 6 bases at V and 9 bases at J, with 13 bases between the two ends. CDR3 length equals 12 residues. CDR3 sequence (DNA): TGTGCCAGCTCGCTTTCAGGGGACACGCAGTATTTT. Protein: CASSLSGDTQYF.

There are a few counts of this clone. This chain connects TRBV18 to TRBJ2-3, with 7 bases identical to TRBD2. Losses at the gene ends were 2 bases for V and 1 base for J; bases not matched to a gene: 0. The CDR3 has 14 residues. Germline CDR1 reads KGHSH; CDR2 reads LQKENI. CDR3 nucleotide sequence: TGTGCCAGCTCACCAAGCGGGGGCACAGATACGCAGTATTTT. This codes for CASSPSGGTDTQYF. The full variable domain, rest sourced from reference TRBV18 and TRBJ2-3, is NAGVMQNPRHLVRRRGQEARLRCSPMKGHSHVYWYRQLPEEGLKFMVYLQKENIIDESGMPKERFSAEFPKEGPSILRIQQVVRGDSAAYFCASSPSGGTDTQYFGPGTRLTVL.

In this sample, this clone turned up once. Written as DNA, the CDR3 is TGCGCCAGCAGCCAAGTTTCGGGGGGGGCCGGGGAGCTGTTTTTT. Translation gives CASSQVSGGAGELFF. This chain uses TRBV4-3 with TRBJ2-2; 8 nucleotides align to TRBD2. V lost 1 base to trimming and J lost 6 bases; unmatched junction nucleotides: 4. The germline V gene has CDR1 LGHNA and CDR2 YSLEER. The CDR3 is 15 amino acids.

V and J are TRBV10-1 and TRBJ2-1, with unresolved D. Trimming took off 8 bases at V and 2 bases at J, with 16 bases between the two ends. The germline gives CDR1 WNHNN, CDR2 SYGVQD (reference sequence). The CDR3 has 15 residues. DNA of the CDR3: TGCGCCAGCCAAATGAGGCCAGCAGCCTACAATGAGCAGTTCTTC. Translated: CASQMRPAAYNEQFF.

V usage is TRBV28 and J usage is TRBJ2-1; TRBD1 might be the D (6 bases). Looked up from germline, CDR1 is MDHEN and CDR2 is SYDVKM. This CDR3 region has 13 residues. With 10 bases removed from V and 12 bases from J, the gap between germline ends came to 22 bases. CDR3 protein: CATTMDGTSGQFF. The CDR3 nucleotides read TGTGCCACCACCATGGACGGGACAAGCGGGCAGTTCTTC.

The count of this clone is one. V gene TRBV6-1 combines with J gene TRBJ1-1; TRBD1 might be the D (5 bases). Trimming cost V 5 bases and J 6 bases, with 16 bases left between them. The germline V gene has CDR1 MNHNS and CDR2 SASEGT. This CDR3 comprises 14 residues. In DNA form, the CDR3 reads TGTGCCAGCAGTACTGGGCAGGGCCAACCTGAAGCTTTCTTT. Its protein product is CASSTGQGQPEAFF.

Points on this clone: This sample includes further DNA sequences coding for the same CDR3. The chain joins TRBV9 to TRBJ2-1; 13 nucleotides agree with TRBD2. This CDR3 spans 17 amino acids. Germline CDR1 SGDLS, CDR2 YYNGEE. V lost 0 bases and J lost 5; bases outside the gene matches: 5. CDR3 DNA: TGTGCCAGCAGCGTAGATCCACTAGCGGGAGGGAACAATGAGCAGTTCTTC. Its protein is CASSVDPLAGGNNEQFF.

This clone has only one observation. The J gene is TRBJ1-4, the V gene TRBV6-5, with TRBD1 identical over 8 bases. The germline CDR1 and CDR2 sequences are MNHEY and SVGAGI. V trimming: 6 bases; J trimming: 10 bases; junction bases outside the gene matches: 10. The CDR3 is 14 residues long. Here the CDR3 reads CASSPDRGGLKLFF. Here the CDR3 DNA reads TGTGCCAGCAGCCCTGACAGGGGCGGATTAAAACTGTTTTTT.